The 24 T cell receptor beta chains below all came from one sample that was sequenced in a study of T cells in Graves' hyperthyroidism and ophthalmopathy. The TCR beta CDR3 regions underwent amplification using RNA transcripts as the source. An initial round of RT-PCR targeting the TCR CDR3 relied on the HTBI primer set. Each CDR3 protein gets one entry after TCRdb re-called the multiplex PCR reads with MiXCR. The repertoire holds under 650,000 distinct CDR3 sequences, around 16% seen once, with 3% to 4% in the top ten. The sequenced sample consisted of blood. These receptor sequences come from a woman aged 25 to 45 with Graves' hyperthyroidism.

In this sample, this clonotype turned up a few times. V usage is TRBV6-5 and J usage is TRBJ1-2; tentatively, D is TRBD1 (5 bases). The CDR3 loop spans 15 amino acids. CDR1 is MNHEY and CDR2 is SVGAGI in the germline V gene. V lost 0 bases and J 8 bases, leaving 16 bases between the germline ends. The CDR3 loop is CASSYSPQDRGGYTF. DNA of the CDR3: TGTGCCAGCAGTTACTCTCCTCAAGACAGAGGAGGCTACACCTTC.

This chain joins TRBV28 and TRBJ2-3; 9 nucleotides match TRBD1. Trimming cost V 5 bases and J 4 bases; bases outside gene matches: 10. CDR3 size: 16 residues. Germline V gene lookup returns CDR1 MDHEN and CDR2 SYDVKM. The CDR3 DNA is TGTGCCAGCAGTCCCCTGGACAGGGGCAAGTCAGATACGCAGTATTTT. Translation gives CASSPLDRGKSDTQYF.

This clonotype has a count of ten or more. This sequence joins TRBV12-3 or TRBV12-4 and TRBJ2-7; 8 bases are a match to TRBD2. V lost 4 bases, J lost 0 bases, and 2 bases stayed unmatched. The CDR3 consists of 14 residues. CDR3 amino acids: CASSSGLGSYEQYF. CDR3 bases: TGTGCCAGCAGTTCGGGACTAGGCTCCTACGAGCAGTACTTC.

This clonotype occurred many times. This may be a read error, as it is one base from a much larger clone. This chain joins TRBV6-1 and TRBJ2-1; 9 bases map to TRBD2. This CDR3 has 14 amino acids. Germline V gene data show CDR1 as MNHNS and CDR2 as SASEGT. The V gene end was trimmed by 8 bases and the J gene end by 0 bases; junction bases not matched to a gene: 2. The CDR3 DNA is TGTGCCAGCCGTAGCGGGAGCTCCTACAATGAGCAGTTCTTC. This codes for CASRSGSSYNEQFF.

This clonotype was picked up a small number of times. V is TRBV5-1 and J is TRBJ2-5; TRBD1 is a possible D gene (5 bases). CDR1 is SGHRS, CDR2 YFSETQ, per germline. This CDR3 comprises 14 residues. Trimming pared 2 bases from V and 3 bases from J, leaving 11 bases between. The CDR3 spells CASSFQGKEETQYF. The CDR3 region has the DNA TGCGCCAGCAGCTTTCAGGGAAAAGAAGAGACCCAGTACTTC.

This clonotype was detected many times. This sequence joins TRBV28 and TRBJ2-7; D is unresolved. CDR3 length: 14 residues. The germline gives CDR1 MDHEN, CDR2 SYDVKM. Trimming removed 3 bases from V and 2 bases from J, with 11 bases in between. The CDR3, as DNA: TGTGCCAGCAGTTTGGGGAACAGACCCTACGAGCAGTACTTC. Its protein product is CASSLGNRPYEQYF. Full variable domain (outside the CDR3, taken from reference TRBV28 and TRBJ2-7): DVKVTQSSRYLVKRTGEKVFLECVQDMDHENMFWYRQDPGLGLRLIYFSYDVKMKEKGDIPEGYSVSREKKERFSLILESASTNQTSMYLCASSLGNRPYEQYFGPGTRLTVT.

The chain is built from TRBV19 and TRBJ1-2; possibly TRBD1 for D (5 bases). The germline V and J ends were trimmed by 9 bases and 6 bases, with 11 bases remaining between them. This CDR3 has 11 residues. Germline loops: CDR1 LNHDA, CDR2 SQIVND (reference sequence). The CDR3 coding sequence is TGTGCCAGCAAGGGACGCAATGGCTACACCTTC. Translating it yields CASKGRNGYTF.

V gene TRBV2 combines with J gene TRBJ1-5, with 10 bases matching TRBD1. CDR1 SNHLY and CDR2 FYNNEI come from the germline V gene. The V gene end was trimmed by 4 bases and the J gene end by 7 bases; junction bases not matched to a gene: 4. CDR3 size: 14 residues. CDR3 nucleotides: TGTGCCAGCAGTGGAGACAGGGGGCTCCAGCCCCAGCATTTT. Translation gives CASSGDRGLQPQHF.

This chain uses TRBV2 with TRBJ1-6; no clear D. The CDR3 runs to 13 residues. V dropped 6 bases and J dropped 5 bases, with 8 bases sitting between them. Germline V gene lookup returns CDR1 SNHLY and CDR2 FYNNEI. CDR3 bases: TGTGCCAGCAGGGATTATAATAATTCACCCCTCCACTTT. Protein sequence: CASRDYNNSPLHF.

This clonotype was detected ten times or more. The genes are TRBV3-1 and TRBJ1-5; possible D gene TRBD1, 5 bases. With 2 bases removed from V and 9 bases from J, the gap between germline ends came to 17 bases. CDR3 length: 15 residues. CDR1 and CDR2 (germline): LGHDT, YNNKEL (reference sequence). CDR3 nucleotide sequence: TGTGCCAGCAGCCAATCACCCGGGGTGGGGGGGCCCCAGCATTTT. Encoded protein: CASSQSPGVGGPQHF.

This clonotype came up a few times. The rearrangement joins TRBV7-9 to TRBJ2-2; TRBD1 agrees at 7 bases. The V segment lost 10 bases and the J segment 6 bases; nucleotides outside the gene matches: 5. In germline, CDR1 is SEHNR, CDR2 FQNEAQ (reference sequence). CDR3 length: 12 amino acids. CDR3 loop: CAIWTGSGELFF. CDR3 in DNA: TGTGCCATCTGGACAGGTTCCGGGGAGCTGTTTTTT.

Many counts were recorded for this clonotype. The rearrangement uses TRBV6-7 and TRBJ1-2; D not certain. TRBV6-7 is known as an ORF, though its function is uncertain. CDR3 length equals 17 residues. V shed 2 bases and J shed 7 bases, with 23 bases lying between them. CDR3 amino acids: CASSYTKTRAGSSGYTF. The CDR3 nucleotides read TGTGCCAGCAGTTACACGAAAACTCGAGCGGGTTCGAGTGGCTACACCTTC.

The table lists this clonotype with many counts. The chain employs TRBV28 and TRBJ2-1; D possibly corresponds to TRBD1 (6 bases). Germline-derived CDR1 and CDR2 are MDHEN and SYDVKM. Trimming pared 6 bases from V and 6 bases from J, leaving 18 bases between. The CDR3 sequence is 15 residues long. The CDR3 nucleotides are TGTGCCAGCAGCGATCCTGGCCAGGGGCTCAATGAGCAGTTCTTC. This codes for CASSDPGQGLNEQFF.

This clonotype was found a few times. The rearrangement joins TRBV4-1 to TRBJ2-7; D remains ambiguous. Trimming cost V 0 bases and J 3 bases, with 12 bases left between them. The CDR3 has 15 residues. From germline, CDR1 is MGHRA and CDR2 YSYEKL. CDR3 sequence (DNA): TGCGCCAGCAGCCAAGAAATGACACGAATCTACGAGCAGTACTTC. Encoded protein: CASSQEMTRIYEQYF.

This clonotype appeared many times. The V gene is TRBV20-1, the J gene TRBJ1-1; a weak D match, TRBD1 (6 bases). CDR3 length: 16 amino acids. CDR1 and CDR2 (germline): DFQATT, SNEGSKA (reference sequence). V lost 7 bases and J 1 base, leaving 22 bases between the germline ends. DNA for the CDR3: TGCAGTGGCAAAGGACAGCCTCACCCCGGGAACACTGAAGCTTTCTTT. Amino acids: CSGKGQPHPGNTEAFF.

This CDR3 reads CASSPGLGRINEQFF. CDR3 DNA: TGCGCCAGCAGCCCAGGACTAGGAAGAATCAATGAGCAGTTCTTC. The V and J genes are TRBV5-1 and TRBJ2-1, with TRBD2 matching over 7 bases. The length of the CDR3 is 15 residues. The V and J ends lost 4 bases and 6 bases, in that order; junction bases with no gene match: 10. CDR1 is SGHRS and CDR2 is YFSETQ in the germline V gene.

V is TRBV6-2 or TRBV6-3 and J is TRBJ2-7; no firm D call. V lost 2 bases to trimming and J lost 6 bases, with 14 bases between them. This CDR3 has 14 amino acids. Germline loops: CDR1 MNHEY, CDR2 SVGEGT. Here the CDR3 reads CASSYGQGWIEQYF. The CDR3 nucleotides read TGTGCCAGCAGTTACGGTCAAGGCTGGATCGAGCAGTACTTC.

Only a few counts were recorded for this clonotype. At one end, the junction sequence differs from germline, possibly due to a read error. As DNA, the CDR3 is TGTGCCAGCAGTGAATTGGAGAGGGGGACTAGGCCCATATTTTTT. Translation: CASSELERGTRPIFF. The chain combines TRBV2 with TRBJ1-3; TRBD1 might be the D (6 bases). CDR1 is SNHLY and CDR2 is FYNNEI in the germline V gene. CDR3 length equals 15 residues.

J is TRBJ1-3 and V is TRBV6-1; D is ambiguous. There are 15 residues in the CDR3. The V gene's germline CDR1 is MNHNS and CDR2 SASEGT. V dropped 4 bases and J dropped 0 bases, with 10 bases sitting between them. The CDR3 DNA reads as TGTGCCAGCAGTGTAACTTCATACTCTGGAAACACCATATATTTT. Translation: CASSVTSYSGNTIYF.

This clonotype has ten or more counts. This chain joins TRBV5-1 and TRBJ2-1; 10 bases map to TRBD2. J was trimmed by 5 bases and V by 4 bases; bases with no gene match: 9. Germline V gene sequence: CDR1 SGHRS, CDR2 YFSETQ. This CDR3 is built from 16 residues. This chain's CDR3 is CASSPLLAGVNNEQFF. The CDR3, as DNA: TGCGCCAGCAGCCCCCTTCTAGCGGGAGTGAACAATGAGCAGTTCTTC.

The sample holds many counts of this clonotype. CDR3 sequence (DNA): TGTGCCAGCAGTTTAAGCGACAGGGCAAACTCCTACAATGAGCAGTTCTTC. Amino acid sequence: CASSLSDRANSYNEQFF. The chain uses TRBV28 and TRBJ2-1, with 7 bases aligning to TRBD1. The CDR3 spans 17 residues. V was clipped by 2 bases and J by 0 bases; unmatched bases: 7. Germline V gives CDR1 MDHEN, CDR2 SYDVKM.

This clonotype was observed at least ten times. This chain joins TRBV20-1 and TRBJ2-3; 12 bases are a match to TRBD2. Losses at the gene ends were 7 bases for V and 3 bases for J; bases not matched to a gene: 5. Germline CDR1 and CDR2: DFQATT and SNEGSKA (reference sequence). CDR3 length equals 14 residues. The CDR3 DNA reads as TGCAGTGTGTCGCTAGCGGGAGGGACAGATACGCAGTATTTT. This translates into CSVSLAGGTDTQYF.

This clonotype was seen many times. The chain recombines TRBV2 with TRBJ2-7; D may match TRBD1 or TRBD2 (5 bases each). The germline CDR1 and CDR2 sequences are SNHLY and FYNNEI. The CDR3 sequence is 14 residues long. Trimming cost V 2 bases and J 2 bases, with 10 bases left between them. The DNA for the CDR3 is TGTGCCAGCAGTGAAAGAGGGGTTCCCTACGAGCAGTACTTC. Protein product: CASSERGVPYEQYF. Together with reference TRBV2 and TRBJ2-7, the CDR3 gives the full variable domain: EPEVTQTPSHQVTQMGQEVILRCVPISNHLYFYWYRQILGQKVEFLVSFYNNEISEKSEIFDDQFSVERPDGSNFTLKIRSTKLEDSAMYFCASSERGVPYEQYFGPGTRLTVT.

This clonotype appeared many times. The chain has TRBV5-1 and TRBJ2-7; 7 bases map to TRBD2. Germline CDR1 SGHRS, CDR2 YFSETQ. This CDR3 has 18 residues. Trimming at V came to 0 bases and at J to 0 bases, leaving 12 bases not matched to a gene. The CDR3 DNA reads as TGCGCCAGCAGCTTGGGCGTTGGTGTAGCGGGTAGCTCCTACGAGCAGTACTTC. Its protein is CASSLGVGVAGSSYEQYF.